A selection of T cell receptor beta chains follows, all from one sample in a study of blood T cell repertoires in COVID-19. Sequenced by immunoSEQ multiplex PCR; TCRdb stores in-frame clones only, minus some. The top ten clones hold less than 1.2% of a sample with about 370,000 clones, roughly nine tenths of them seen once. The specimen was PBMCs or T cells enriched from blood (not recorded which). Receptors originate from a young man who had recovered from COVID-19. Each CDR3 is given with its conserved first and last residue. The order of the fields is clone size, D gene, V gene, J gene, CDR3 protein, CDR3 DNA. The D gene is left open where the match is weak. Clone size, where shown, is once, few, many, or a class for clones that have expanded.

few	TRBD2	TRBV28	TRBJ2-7	CASSFPLAGVPTVSSYEQYF	TGTGCCAGCAGTTTTCCTCTAGCGGGAGTCCCTACCGTAAGCTCCTACGAGCAGTACTTC
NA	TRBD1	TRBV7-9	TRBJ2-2	CASSPTGDTGELFF	TGTGCCAGCAGCCCGACAGGGGACACCGGGGAGCTGTTTTTT
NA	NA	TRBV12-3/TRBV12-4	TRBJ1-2	CASSSGPRGYTF	TGTGCCAGCAGTAGCGGGCCTAGAGGCTACACCTTC
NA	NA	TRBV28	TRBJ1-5	CVTSVSLQPQHF	TGTGTAACCTCGGTAAGTCTTCAGCCCCAGCATTTT
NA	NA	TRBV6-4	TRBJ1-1	CASSPQAFRGEAFF	TGTGCCAGCAGTCCTCAAGCTTTCAGGGGTGAAGCTTTCTTT
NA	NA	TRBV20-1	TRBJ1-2	CSAGRGYTF	TGCAGTGCGGGGAGAGGCTACACCTTC
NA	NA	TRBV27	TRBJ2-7	CASRTLGAQGIRYEQYF	TGTGCCAGCAGGACGTTAGGGGCCCAGGGCATCCGATACGAGCAGTACTTC
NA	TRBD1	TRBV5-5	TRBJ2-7	CASSFAGQGAYEQYF	TGTGCCAGCAGCTTCGCGGGACAGGGAGCCTACGAGCAGTACTTC
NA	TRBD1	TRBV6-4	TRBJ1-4	CAWLPDREGPNEKLFF	TGTGCCTGGCTTCCCGACAGGGAAGGCCCGAATGAAAAACTGTTTTTT
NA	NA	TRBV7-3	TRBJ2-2	CASSPRDTGELFF	TGTGCCAGCAGTCCGCGCGACACCGGGGAGCTGTTTTTT
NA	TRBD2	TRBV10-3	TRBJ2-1	CAISEGTSGSVNEQFF	TGTGCCATCAGTGAGGGGACTAGCGGGAGTGTGAATGAGCAGTTCTTC
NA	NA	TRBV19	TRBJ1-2	CASQTDGNYGYTF	TGTGCCAGTCAGACAGATGGAAACTATGGCTACACCTTC
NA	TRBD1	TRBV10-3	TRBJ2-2	CAISGTDTGELFF	TGTGCCATCAGCGGGACAGACACCGGGGAGCTGTTTTTT
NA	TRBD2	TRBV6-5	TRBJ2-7	CASSSGGGSGNEQYF	TGTGCCAGCAGCTCCGGGGGGGGATCGGGAAACGAGCAGTACTTC
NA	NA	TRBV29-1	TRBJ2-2	CSVTPQVANTGELFF	TGCAGCGTCACCCCACAAGTCGCGAACACCGGGGAGCTGTTTTTT
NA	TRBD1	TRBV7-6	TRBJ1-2	CASSSPGQGTHGYTF	TGTGCCAGCAGCTCCCCGGGACAGGGGACACATGGCTACACCTTC
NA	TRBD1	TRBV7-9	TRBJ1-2	CASSSGTGHGYTF	TGTGCCAGCAGCTCCGGGACAGGACATGGCTACACCTTC
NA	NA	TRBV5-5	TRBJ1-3	CASSPNPREVGNTIYF	TGTGCCAGCAGCCCTAACCCCAGGGAGGTGGGAAACACCATATATTTT
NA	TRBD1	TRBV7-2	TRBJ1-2	CASSLEGTANYGYTF	TGTGCCAGCAGCTTAGAAGGGACAGCTAACTATGGCTACACCTTC
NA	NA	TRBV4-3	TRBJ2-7	CASSQEWQGPDEQYF	TGCGCCAGCAGCCAAGAGTGGCAGGGCCCTGACGAGCAGTACTTC
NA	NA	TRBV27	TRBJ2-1	CASSLGANEQFF	TGTGCCAGCAGTTTAGGGGCCAATGAGCAGTTCTTC
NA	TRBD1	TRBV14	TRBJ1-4	CASSRGRINEKLFF	TGTGCCAGCAGCAGGGGGCGGATTAATGAAAAACTGTTTTTT
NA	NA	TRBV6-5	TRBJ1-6	CASSYSLQGPSPLHF	TGTGCCAGCAGTTACTCGTTACAGGGTCCTTCACCCCTCCACTTT
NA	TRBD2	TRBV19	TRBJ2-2	CASVAGGNTGELFF	TGTGCCAGTGTAGCGGGGGGGAACACCGGGGAGCTGTTTTTT
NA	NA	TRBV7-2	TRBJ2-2	CASSLAGGHTGELFF	TGTGCCAGCAGCTTAGCAGGGGGACACACCGGGGAGCTGTTTTTT
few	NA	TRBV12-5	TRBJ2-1	CASGKNVDNEQFF	TGTGCTAGTGGGAAAAATGTAGACAATGAGCAGTTCTTC
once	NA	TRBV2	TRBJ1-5	CASTEGHRNQPQHF	TGTGCCAGCACGGAGGGGCACCGCAATCAGCCCCAGCATTTT